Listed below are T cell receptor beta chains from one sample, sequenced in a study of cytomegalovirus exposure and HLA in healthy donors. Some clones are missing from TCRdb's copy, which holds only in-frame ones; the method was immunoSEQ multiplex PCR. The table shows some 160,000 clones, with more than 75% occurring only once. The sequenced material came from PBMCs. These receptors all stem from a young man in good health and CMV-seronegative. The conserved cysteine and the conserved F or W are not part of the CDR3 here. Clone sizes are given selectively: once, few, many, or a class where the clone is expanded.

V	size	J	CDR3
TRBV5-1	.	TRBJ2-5	ASSSGLAGGETQY
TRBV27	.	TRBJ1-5	ASSLRRDSSNQPQH
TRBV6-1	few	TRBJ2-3	ASSEGLAGGASTDTQY
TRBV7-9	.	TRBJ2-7	ASSLGLAGEQWYEQY
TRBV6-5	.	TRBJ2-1	ASSYLAGPFHEQF
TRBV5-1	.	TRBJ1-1	ASSLVGGNTEAF
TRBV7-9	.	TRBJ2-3	ASSATAGLAYGTDTQY
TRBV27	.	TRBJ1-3	ASSLSGTLTLNSGNTIY
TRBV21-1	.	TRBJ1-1	ASPDPRGTEAF
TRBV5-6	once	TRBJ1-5	ASSPGTGSSNQPQH
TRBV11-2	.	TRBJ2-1	ASSDTGTSGIREF
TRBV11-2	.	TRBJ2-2	ASSLEAGVRGGELF
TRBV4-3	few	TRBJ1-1	ASSQDSRQGDTEAF
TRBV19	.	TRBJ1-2	ASSPYPSGNYGYT
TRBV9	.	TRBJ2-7	ASASGGLASYAQY
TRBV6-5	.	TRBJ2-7	ASSFDRGHEQY
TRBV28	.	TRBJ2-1	ASSLVWGQPTGNEQF
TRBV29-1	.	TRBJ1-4	SVRGGEKLF
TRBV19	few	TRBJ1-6	ASSTPGTGGISPLH
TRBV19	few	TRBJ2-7	ASSISSGSRHEQY
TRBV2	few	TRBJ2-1	ASSIGGRRGNEQF
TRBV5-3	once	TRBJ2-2	ARSGNRGRLEHRGAV
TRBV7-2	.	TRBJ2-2	ASSTGLAGGDTGELF
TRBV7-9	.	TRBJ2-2	ASSLADTGAGELF
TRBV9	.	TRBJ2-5	ASSVLAGGTETQY
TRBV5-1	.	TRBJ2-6	ASSAGVISGANVLT
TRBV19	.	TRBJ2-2	ASRAAGGPTGELF
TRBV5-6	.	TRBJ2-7	ASSPGTRYEQY
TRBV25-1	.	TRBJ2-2	ASSDRSNTGELF